This T cell receptor (beta chain) stems from a study of identical twins. TCRdb used MiXCR to reprocess the 5' RACE reads, holding one entry per CDR3 protein. The sample has roughly 1,500,000 distinct CDR3 sequences; about 32% are singletons. The study's findings and limits: Donors were not followed over many years; analysis was cross-sectional. Possibly, invariant MAIT and iNKT cells partly confounded zero-insertion analyses.

The germline V gene has CDR1 MNHNY and CDR2 SVGAGI (reference sequence). The CDR3 totals 13 residues. Trimming stripped 1 base from V and 11 bases from J, with 14 bases between. About this clonotype: Its matching antigen is unknown.

This chain connects TRBV6-6 to TRBJ2-5; unclear D gene. Sequenced input: cord blood. The sequence came from a newborn girl in good health. The CDR3 DNA reads TGTGCCAGCAGTTACTACCAGTCTGGGGTGCAGTACTTC. It specifies CASSYYQSGVQYF.